This T cell receptor beta chain was sequenced in a study of T cell responses to AZD1222 COVID-19 vaccine. Notes on this clone: Its antigen is still unknown.

Assay used: immunoSEQ multiplex PCR; TCRdb lists only in-frame clones, some missing. The sample records about 150,000 clones, roughly 92% being singletons. Losses at the gene ends were 4 bases for V and 1 base for J; bases not matched to a gene: 4. Germline CDR1 reads SGHRS; CDR2 reads YFSETQ. The CDR3 has 15 residues. Findings and limits, study-wide: Repertoire sampling occurred only after the peak T cell response. CD4 TCRs associated with vaccination spanned spike, dominating at 160-218 and 743-854.

Here the sequenced sample was peripheral blood, taken on day 0 of AZD1222 vaccination. The clonotype originates from an adult in good health. The chain employs TRBV5-1 and TRBJ2-3; the match to TRBD2 covers 9 bases. The CDR3 nucleotides are TGCGCCAGCAGCGCGACTAGCGGCCGCACAGATACGCAGTATTTT. Encoded protein: CASSATSGRTDTQYF.